This T cell receptor (beta chain) originates from a study of cytomegalovirus exposure and HLA in healthy donors. CDR1 is MNHEY and CDR2 is SMNVEV in the germline V gene (reference sequence). V gave up 5 bases and J gave up 4 bases; unmatched junction bases: 7. The CDR3 is 14 residues long. Here immunoSEQ multiplex PCR was the method, and the copy in TCRdb shows in-frame clones only, minus some. The data contain some 60,000 clones, 90% to 96% of them singletons. This clone was seen once. This TCR derives from a man aged 18 to 35 in good health and CMV-seronegative. Sequencing was performed on PBMCs. This sequence joins TRBV27 and TRBJ1-2; TRBD1 matches 7 bases. The CDR3 loop reads CASSRTGGVYGYTF. The CDR3 DNA is TGTGCCAGCAGTAGGACAGGAGGTGTCTATGGCTACACCTTC.